This is a list of T cell receptor beta chains from one sample in a study of post-analysis software for immune sequencing data. TCRdb processed the PCR reads anew with MiXCR; each CDR3 protein has one entry. The sample records about 460,000 distinct CDR3 sequences, around 40% being singletons. The sequenced material came from blood. Every receptor here comes from a girl between 10 and 17 years old with multiple sclerosis. CDR3s include the opening cysteine and the closing phenylalanine or tryptophan. Each record gives: D gene, J gene, clone size, V gene, CDR3 DNA, CDR3 protein. D genes are given only for firm matches. The listing skips clone size in some rows; elsewhere it reads once, few, many or a size class.

D gene: .
J gene: TRBJ2-3
clone size: .
V gene: TRBV7-2
CDR3 DNA: TGTGCCAGCAGCTTAGAGCGGACAGATACGCAGTATTTT
CDR3 protein: CASSLERTDTQYF

D gene: .
J gene: TRBJ2-6
clone size: .
V gene: TRBV7-2
CDR3 DNA: TGTGCCAGCAGCTCGTCTACGGGGGCTGGGGCCAACGTCCTGACTTTC
CDR3 protein: CASSSSTGAGANVLTF

D gene: .
J gene: TRBJ2-5
clone size: .
V gene: TRBV6-5
CDR3 DNA: TGTGCCAGCAGTTACCCACGAAGGTCCTTGGGGGAGACCCAGTACTTC
CDR3 protein: CASSYPRRSLGETQYF

D gene: TRBD1
J gene: TRBJ2-7
clone size: .
V gene: TRBV27
CDR3 DNA: TGTGCCAGCAGTTTCTCTATCGACAGGGGGTGGCACGAGCAGTACTTC
CDR3 protein: CASSFSIDRGWHEQYF

D gene: .
J gene: TRBJ1-4
clone size: .
V gene: TRBV12-3/TRBV12-4
CDR3 DNA: TGTGCCAGCGGGAAGATCGCAACTAATGAAAAACTGTTTTTT
CDR3 protein: CASGKIATNEKLFF

D gene: .
J gene: TRBJ2-7
clone size: .
V gene: TRBV28
CDR3 DNA: TGTGCCAGCAGGAGCAGGGGTGAGGAGCAGTACTTC
CDR3 protein: CASRSRGEEQYF

D gene: TRBD2
J gene: TRBJ2-7
clone size: few
V gene: TRBV4-3
CDR3 DNA: TGCGCCAGCAGCCCCCGGACTAGCGGGTTCTCCTACGAGCAGTACTTC
CDR3 protein: CASSPRTSGFSYEQYF

D gene: .
J gene: TRBJ1-2
clone size: .
V gene: TRBV20-1
CDR3 DNA: TGCAGTGCCCTGAATGGGGGAATGGGCTATGGCTACACCTTC
CDR3 protein: CSALNGGMGYGYTF

D gene: .
J gene: TRBJ2-7
clone size: .
V gene: TRBV6-6
CDR3 DNA: TGTGCCAGCAGATCGGGACAAGGGTCCTACGAGCAGTACTTC
CDR3 protein: CASRSGQGSYEQYF

D gene: TRBD2
J gene: TRBJ2-1
clone size: .
V gene: TRBV6-1
CDR3 DNA: TGTGCCAGCAGTGAAAGTAACGTAGCTAGCGGGAGCGATGAGCAGTTCTTC
CDR3 protein: CASSESNVASGSDEQFF

D gene: .
J gene: TRBJ1-1
clone size: .
V gene: TRBV20-1
CDR3 DNA: TGCAGTGCCACACGGGGGGACACTGAAGCTTTCTTT
CDR3 protein: CSATRGDTEAFF

D gene: .
J gene: TRBJ2-5
clone size: .
V gene: TRBV20-1
CDR3 DNA: TGCAGTGCCCTTCTGGGGGTCCAAGAGACCCAGTACTTC
CDR3 protein: CSALLGVQETQYF

D gene: .
J gene: TRBJ2-7
clone size: .
V gene: TRBV30
CDR3 DNA: TGTGCCTGGAGTATGGGATGGAACGTGGAGCAGTACTTC
CDR3 protein: CAWSMGWNVEQYF

D gene: .
J gene: TRBJ1-1
clone size: .
V gene: TRBV7-9
CDR3 DNA: TGTGCCAGCAGCTTAGGGGGGGTCAACCGAGGCACTGAAGCTTTCTTT
CDR3 protein: CASSLGGVNRGTEAFF

D gene: .
J gene: TRBJ1-2
clone size: few
V gene: TRBV12-3/TRBV12-4
CDR3 DNA: TGTGCCAGCAGTATTTGGAGTGACTACACCTTC
CDR3 protein: CASSIWSDYTF

D gene: .
J gene: TRBJ1-5
clone size: .
V gene: TRBV2
CDR3 DNA: TGTGCCAGCAGTGCAGGGCCGAGCAATCAGCCCCAGCATTTT
CDR3 protein: CASSAGPSNQPQHF

D gene: .
J gene: TRBJ1-2
clone size: few
V gene: TRBV20-1
CDR3 DNA: TGCAGTGCTAGAGGGCTCCATGGCTACACCTTC
CDR3 protein: CSARGLHGYTF

D gene: TRBD1
J gene: TRBJ1-4
clone size: .
V gene: TRBV27
CDR3 DNA: TGTGCTAGCAAGACAGGGATGGATGAAAAACTGTTTTTT
CDR3 protein: CASKTGMDEKLFF

D gene: TRBD1
J gene: TRBJ2-1
clone size: .
V gene: TRBV7-3
CDR3 DNA: TGTGCCAGCAGCTTAAGGGCAGGGGGAATTGAGGGGGATGAGCAGTTCTTC
CDR3 protein: CASSLRAGGIEGDEQFF

D gene: TRBD1
J gene: TRBJ2-5
clone size: few
V gene: TRBV5-5
CDR3 DNA: TGTGCCAGCAGCAAGGGACAGCTGGGAGAGACCCAGTACTTC
CDR3 protein: CASSKGQLGETQYF

D gene: .
J gene: TRBJ2-1
clone size: few
V gene: TRBV12-3/TRBV12-4
CDR3 DNA: TGTGCCAGCAGTTTGGTGGTGGGGGGGACAATCTACAATGAGCAGTTCTTC
CDR3 protein: CASSLVVGGTIYNEQFF

D gene: .
J gene: TRBJ1-1
clone size: .
V gene: TRBV13
CDR3 DNA: TGTGCCAGCAGCTCCCCAGGTGTGGGGTTCCCCACTGAAGCTTTCTTT
CDR3 protein: CASSSPGVGFPTEAFF

D gene: TRBD2
J gene: TRBJ2-1
clone size: once
V gene: TRBV20-1
CDR3 DNA: TGCAGTGCTAGAGCCAGCGGGAGAAGAGTTGAGCAGTTCTTC
CDR3 protein: CSARASGRRVEQFF

D gene: TRBD1
J gene: TRBJ2-1
clone size: .
V gene: TRBV7-6
CDR3 DNA: TGTACCAGCAGCAGACCACAGGGGGCCTACAATGAGCAGTTCTTC
CDR3 protein: CTSSRPQGAYNEQFF

D gene: .
J gene: TRBJ2-1
clone size: .
V gene: TRBV3-1
CDR3 DNA: TGTGCCAGTAGGCTTCGATCTAGCGCCGCCAAGTTCTTC
CDR3 protein: CASRLRSSAAKFF

D gene: .
J gene: TRBJ2-3
clone size: few
V gene: TRBV29-1
CDR3 DNA: TGCAGCGGACGACCTAGCACAGATACGCAGTATTTT
CDR3 protein: CSGRPSTDTQYF

D gene: TRBD2
J gene: TRBJ2-1
clone size: .
V gene: TRBV5-1
CDR3 DNA: TGCGCCAGCAGCTTGGCCCCTCTAGCGGGATCTTTTAATGAGCAGTTCTTC
CDR3 protein: CASSLAPLAGSFNEQFF

D gene: .
J gene: TRBJ2-1
clone size: few
V gene: TRBV7-7
CDR3 DNA: TGTGCTAGCAGCTTAGCGGCTCACGGGAGCTCCTACAATGAGCAGTTCTTC
CDR3 protein: CASSLAAHGSSYNEQFF

D gene: TRBD1
J gene: TRBJ1-5
clone size: few
V gene: TRBV20-1
CDR3 DNA: TGCAGTGCTAGAAGGATTGTCGGGACAGGGATTCAGCCCCAGCATTTT
CDR3 protein: CSARRIVGTGIQPQHF

D gene: TRBD2
J gene: TRBJ2-1
clone size: .
V gene: TRBV20-1
CDR3 DNA: TGCAGTGCTCCCCTACCTAGCGGGAGGGGTCGGGATGAGCAGTTCTTC
CDR3 protein: CSAPLPSGRGRDEQFF

D gene: .
J gene: TRBJ1-1
clone size: .
V gene: TRBV27
CDR3 DNA: TGTGCCAGCAGTCCCCGCGACAGGAGGAGCATGAACACTGAAGCTTTCTTT
CDR3 protein: CASSPRDRRSMNTEAFF

D gene: .
J gene: TRBJ2-3
clone size: .
V gene: TRBV3-1
CDR3 DNA: TGTGCCAGCAGCCAAGATGACACAGATACGCAGTATTTT
CDR3 protein: CASSQDDTDTQYF

D gene: .
J gene: TRBJ1-1
clone size: .
V gene: TRBV13
CDR3 DNA: TGTGCCAGCAGAGACAGGCTCGCTGAAGCTTTCTTT
CDR3 protein: CASRDRLAEAFF

D gene: .
J gene: TRBJ2-1
clone size: .
V gene: TRBV6-1
CDR3 DNA: TGTGCCAGCAGTGAAGCCGGAGGGCAGTTCTTC
CDR3 protein: CASSEAGGQFF

D gene: TRBD2
J gene: TRBJ2-4
clone size: .
V gene: TRBV5-4
CDR3 DNA: TGTGCCAGCAGCTTGGTGCTAGCGGGAGGCCCGGACATTCAGTACTTC
CDR3 protein: CASSLVLAGGPDIQYF

D gene: .
J gene: TRBJ1-2
clone size: .
V gene: TRBV25-1
CDR3 DNA: TGTGCCAGCAGTGACGACAGCGGTGGCTACACCTTC
CDR3 protein: CASSDDSGGYTF

D gene: .
J gene: TRBJ2-4
clone size: many
V gene: TRBV20-1
CDR3 DNA: TGCAGTGCTAGCCCCGGAGCCAAAAACATTCAGTACTTC
CDR3 protein: CSASPGAKNIQYF

D gene: TRBD2
J gene: TRBJ2-7
clone size: .
V gene: TRBV12-3/TRBV12-4
CDR3 DNA: TGTGCCAGCAGTTTAAAAGGCGGGAGGGTATTAGACGAGCAGTACTTC
CDR3 protein: CASSLKGGRVLDEQYF

D gene: .
J gene: TRBJ2-3
clone size: few
V gene: TRBV5-1
CDR3 DNA: TGCGCCAGCAGCTGGAGGGGGGACTCCGGCACAGATACGCAGTATTTT
CDR3 protein: CASSWRGDSGTDTQYF